These 16 T cell receptor beta chains came from one sample sequenced in a study of T cell changes during pregnancy in multiple sclerosis. The repertoire was sequenced with immunoSEQ multiplex PCR; TCRdb's copy has only in-frame clones and lacks some. The sample lists tens of thousands of clones; 85% to 95% were seen once. The source material was CD4+ T cells from peripheral blood mononuclear cells, sampled in the third trimester of pregnancy. The receptors derive from a female donor with multiple sclerosis, enrolled in a pregnancy study.

J is TRBJ2-7 and V is TRBV6-1; no reliable D call. The V gene lost 8 bases and the J gene lost 3 bases, with 8 bases spanning the gap. The CDR3 runs to 11 residues. Germline V gene sequence: CDR1 MNHNS, CDR2 SASEGT. CDR3 nucleotide sequence: TGTGCCAGCGCCCGGAGCTACGAGCAGTACTTC. Translated: CASARSYEQYF.

Concerning this clone itself: Germline is not matched at one junction end, which may reflect a read error. The CDR3 reads CASSVNINTEAFF. The CDR3 DNA follows: TGTGCTAGCAGCGTAAATATAAACACTGAAGCTTTCTTT. The J gene is TRBJ1-1, the V gene TRBV7-7; D is ambiguous. Germline assignment: CDR1 SSHAT and CDR2 FNYEAQ (reference sequence). The CDR3 has 13 amino acids.

This chain uses TRBV6-6 with TRBJ2-1; 7 bases agree with TRBD1. This CDR3 contains 13 residues. The V gene end was trimmed by 6 bases and the J gene end by 5 bases; junction bases not matched to a gene: 4. The germline CDR1 and CDR2 sequences are MNHNY and SVGAGI (reference sequence). CDR3 in DNA: TGTGCCAGCAGCAAGGGGGCTAACAATGAGCAGTTCTTC. Translated, it gives CASSKGANNEQFF.

The rearrangement links TRBV7-2 to TRBJ2-7; TRBD1 matches at 9 bases. Germline-derived CDR1 and CDR2 are SGHTA and FQGNSA. This CDR3 has 16 amino acids. Losses at the gene ends were 1 base for V and 2 bases for J; bases not matched to a gene: 6. CDR3 residues: CASSLVGTGTTYEQYF. The CDR3 coding sequence is TGTGCCAGCAGCTTAGTGGGGACAGGGACGACCTACGAGCAGTACTTC.

The chain uses TRBV2 and TRBJ2-7; D remains unclear. Germline values: CDR1 SNHLY, CDR2 FYNNEI. Deletions cut 7 bases from V and 0 bases from J, with 16 bases between. The CDR3 runs 15 residues. The DNA of the CDR3 is TGTGCCAGCATAGCCCTATTTATGCACTCCTACGAGCAGTACTTC. Its translation: CASIALFMHSYEQYF.

The chain carries TRBV4-1 and TRBJ1-2; weak D call: TRBD1 (5 bases). Germline V gene data show CDR1 as MGHRA and CDR2 as YSYEKL. This CDR3 has 16 amino acids. V was clipped by 0 bases and J by 8 bases, with 19 bases between them. For the CDR3, the DNA is TGCGCCAGCAGCCAAGAAAGGAAGGGGCGGTCGCGGGGCTACACCTTC. Its translation: CASSQERKGRSRGYTF.

This chain joins TRBV29-1 and TRBJ2-5, with 12 nucleotides matching TRBD2. V gave up 7 bases and J gave up 5 bases; unmatched junction bases: 8. From germline, CDR1 is SQVTM and CDR2 ANQGSEA. CDR3 length: 14 residues. The chain's CDR3 is CSGTTSGSGETQYF. The DNA of the CDR3 is TGCAGCGGAACGACTAGCGGGAGCGGTGAGACCCAGTACTTC. Full variable domain (rest looked up from reference TRBV29-1 and TRBJ2-5): SAVISQKPSRDICQRGTSLTIQCQVDSQVTMMFWYRQQPGQSLTLIATANQGSEATYESGFVIDKFPISRPNLTFSTLTVSNMSPEDSSIYLCSGTTSGSGETQYFGPGTRLLVL.

The chain combines TRBV5-1 with TRBJ2-3, with 7 nucleotides matching TRBD1. This CDR3 is 17 amino acids long. J gave up 2 bases and V 4 bases, and 13 bases lay outside the gene matches. Germline V gene lookup returns CDR1 SGHRS and CDR2 YFSETQ. CDR3: CASSRDPGQRITDTQYF. The CDR3 DNA is TGCGCCAGCAGCAGGGACCCGGGACAGCGCATCACAGATACGCAGTATTTT.

This chain uses TRBV2 with TRBJ2-5; 7 nucleotides line up with TRBD1. J lost 5 bases, V lost 4 bases, and 7 bases had no gene match. This CDR3 has 14 residues. CDR1 is SNHLY, CDR2 FYNNEI, per germline. This CDR3 is CASSVRDSEETQYF. CDR3 in DNA: TGTGCCAGCAGTGTCCGGGACAGTGAGGAGACCCAGTACTTC. The variable domain in full, with the rest retrieved from reference TRBV2 and TRBJ2-5, is EPEVTQTPSHQVTQMGQEVILRCVPISNHLYFYWYRQILGQKVEFLVSFYNNEISEKSEIFDDQFSVERPDGSNFTLKIRSTKLEDSAMYFCASSVRDSEETQYFGPGTRLLVL.

The table lists this clone with a few counts. The chain couples TRBV30 to TRBJ1-5; D is unclear. There are 15 residues in the CDR3. Per germline, CDR1 GTSNPN and CDR2 SVGIG (reference sequence). The germline V and J ends were trimmed by 4 bases and 4 bases, with 17 bases remaining between them. The CDR3 nucleotides are TGTGCCTGGACTTTCAGTGGGCAGTGGAATCAGCCCCAGCATTTT. Its translation is CAWTFSGQWNQPQHF.

The chain links TRBV19 to TRBJ1-5; TRBD1 agrees at 9 bases. Germline CDR1 is LNHDA and CDR2 is SQIVND (reference sequence). The CDR3 is 15 residues long. V dropped 7 bases and J dropped 7; count of bases not matched to a gene: 11. The CDR3 protein is CASTQGTGLEQPQHF. As DNA, the CDR3 is TGTGCCAGTACCCAAGGGACAGGGCTCGAGCAGCCCCAGCATTTT.

The rearrangement links TRBV18 to TRBJ2-1; possible D gene TRBD2, 6 bases. Between the trimmed V and J ends, which lost 3 bases and 6 bases, there was a span of 6 bases. This CDR3 comprises 12 residues. The germline gives CDR1 KGHSH, CDR2 LQKENI. CDR3 sequence reads: CASSPSGNEQFF. The CDR3 nucleotides read TGTGCCAGCTCACCTAGCGGCAATGAGCAGTTCTTC.

The genes are TRBV9 and TRBJ2-7; weak D call: TRBD1 (5 bases). Trimming left V 0 bases short and J 3 bases short, with 10 bases between. CDR1 and CDR2 (germline): SGDLS, YYNGEE. The CDR3 runs 14 residues. In DNA form, the CDR3 reads TGTGCCAGCAGCGTAGAGCCAGGGTTCTACGAGCAGTACTTC. It yields the protein CASSVEPGFYEQYF.

The CDR3 DNA follows: TGTGCCAGCAGTGACAGGGGACTGAGGCAGCCCCAGCATTTT. This codes for CASSDRGLRQPQHF. The chain carries TRBV28 and TRBJ1-5; 8 nucleotides line up with TRBD1. The CDR3 has 14 residues. Germline values: CDR1 MDHEN, CDR2 SYDVKM. V lost 5 bases and J lost 7; bases outside the gene matches: 7.

This clone was counted once. This chain connects TRBV15 to TRBJ2-1; 11 bases agree with TRBD2. The CDR3 sequence is 16 residues long. With V trimmed by 1 base and J by 7 bases, 6 bases remained unmatched. The germline gives CDR1 LNHNV, CDR2 YYDKDF (reference sequence). The CDR3 nucleotides are TGTGCCACCAGCAGAGTTCTAGCGGGAGGCGGAAATGAGCAGTTCTTC. It is translated as CATSRVLAGGGNEQFF.

The rearrangement joins TRBV4-3 to TRBJ1-2, with TRBD1 matching over 9 bases. The germline CDR1 and CDR2 sequences are LGHNA and YSLEER. The V and J ends lost 3 bases and 2 bases, in that order; junction bases with no gene match: 10. There are 17 residues in the CDR3. As DNA, the CDR3 is TGCGCCAGCAGCCAGTTCGTATCGGGACAGGGAAACTATGGCTACACCTTC. Its protein is CASSQFVSGQGNYGYTF.